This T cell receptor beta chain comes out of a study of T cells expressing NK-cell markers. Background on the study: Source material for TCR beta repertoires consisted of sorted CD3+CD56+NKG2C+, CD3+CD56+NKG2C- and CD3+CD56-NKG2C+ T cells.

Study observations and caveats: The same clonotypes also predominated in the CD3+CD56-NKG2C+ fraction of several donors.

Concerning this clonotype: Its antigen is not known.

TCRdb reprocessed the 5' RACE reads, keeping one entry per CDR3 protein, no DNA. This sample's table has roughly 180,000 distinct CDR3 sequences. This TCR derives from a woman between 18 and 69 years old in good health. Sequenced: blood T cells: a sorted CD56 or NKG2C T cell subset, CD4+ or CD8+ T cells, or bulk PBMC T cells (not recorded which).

The CDR3 is CASSYSGSGAGSPLHF. V is TRBV6-5 and J is TRBJ1-6; lacking DNA, the TRBD1 call made by TCRdb goes unchecked. Germline lookup yields CDR1 MNHEY and CDR2 SVGAGI. The CDR3 extends over 16 amino acids.